The following is a TCR beta chain sequence with its context. This specimen comes from a study of technical replicates of blood from a few donors. Clones were read by immunoSEQ multiplex PCR, and TCRdb kept only the in-frame ones, dropping some. Among 83,000 or so clones listed, roughly 92% were seen once. Germline CDR1 is ENHRY and CDR2 is SYGVKD. The CDR3 is 12 amino acids. The V call is TRBV10-3, the J call TRBJ1-2; 8 bases are a match to TRBD1. The sequenced sample consisted of T cells isolated from PBMCs. The TCR originated in a human donor in good health. The CDR3 DNA reads TGTGCGATCGATGGACAGGGCGGCGGCTACACCTTC. As protein: CAIDGQGGGYTF.